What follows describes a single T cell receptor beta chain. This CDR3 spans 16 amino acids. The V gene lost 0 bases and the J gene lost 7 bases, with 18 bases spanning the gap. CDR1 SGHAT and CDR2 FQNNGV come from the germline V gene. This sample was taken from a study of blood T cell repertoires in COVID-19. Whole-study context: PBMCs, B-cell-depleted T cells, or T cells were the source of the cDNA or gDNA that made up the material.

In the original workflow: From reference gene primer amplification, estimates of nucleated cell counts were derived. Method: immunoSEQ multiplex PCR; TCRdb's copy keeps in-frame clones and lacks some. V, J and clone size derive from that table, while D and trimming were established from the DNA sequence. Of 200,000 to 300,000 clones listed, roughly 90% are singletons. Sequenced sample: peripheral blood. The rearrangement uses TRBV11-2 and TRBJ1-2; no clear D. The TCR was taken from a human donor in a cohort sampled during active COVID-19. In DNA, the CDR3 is TGTGCCAGCAGCTTAGATCGGCCACGGGTTGGAGGTGGCTACACCTTC. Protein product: CASSLDRPRVGGGYTF.